The rows below give T cell receptor beta chains drawn from one sample of a study of T-cell memory formation after mild COVID-19. TCRdb reprocessed the 5' RACE reads with MiXCR, giving one entry per CDR3 protein. The sample comprises approximately 250,000 distinct CDR3 sequences, roughly 15% of which are singletons, and 20% to 25% rests with the top ten. Sequenced sample: PBMCs or a T cell subset sorted from them (not recorded which). The receptors shown here come from a man younger than 35 who had mild COVID-19 (a few samples of this study predate the infection). Cell type and time point are not known. The conserved cysteine and the conserved F or W are not part of the CDR3 here. Each record gives: J gene, D gene, V gene, CDR3 protein. The D gene is left open where the match is weak.

J gene: TRBJ1-3
D gene: -
V gene: TRBV27
CDR3 protein: ASSPLGPGNTIY

J gene: TRBJ1-1
D gene: -
V gene: TRBV12-3/TRBV12-4
CDR3 protein: AKTAQGNLGTEAF

J gene: TRBJ1-5
D gene: -
V gene: TRBV12-3/TRBV12-4
CDR3 protein: ASSLDPRVQPQH

J gene: TRBJ1-1
D gene: -
V gene: TRBV15
CDR3 protein: ATSRAEGNTEAF

J gene: TRBJ2-2
D gene: -
V gene: TRBV7-2
CDR3 protein: ASRRAQGWGELF

J gene: TRBJ1-1
D gene: -
V gene: TRBV11-3
CDR3 protein: ASSSSPDTEAF

J gene: TRBJ1-2
D gene: -
V gene: TRBV7-2
CDR3 protein: ASSPYDSSNYGYT

J gene: TRBJ2-3
D gene: -
V gene: TRBV20-1
CDR3 protein: SARITTASPDTQY

J gene: TRBJ2-7
D gene: -
V gene: TRBV3-1
CDR3 protein: ASSQEQGRGQY

J gene: TRBJ1-5
D gene: -
V gene: TRBV7-9
CDR3 protein: ASSKASGNQPQH

J gene: TRBJ2-2
D gene: TRBD2
V gene: TRBV28
CDR3 protein: ASTPVGTRRGELF

J gene: TRBJ1-6
D gene: -
V gene: TRBV12-3/TRBV12-4
CDR3 protein: ASSSDTDWSPLH

J gene: TRBJ1-2
D gene: TRBD1
V gene: TRBV7-2
CDR3 protein: ASSSGTGPYGYT

J gene: TRBJ1-2
D gene: -
V gene: TRBV4-1
CDR3 protein: ASSQAHNRGNRVWGYT

J gene: TRBJ1-4
D gene: -
V gene: TRBV20-1
CDR3 protein: SASGSGKLF

J gene: TRBJ2-7
D gene: -
V gene: TRBV29-1
CDR3 protein: SAEVGRGYEQY

J gene: TRBJ1-2
D gene: -
V gene: TRBV11-2
CDR3 protein: ASSSGRGVNGYT